This entry lists 10 T cell receptor beta chains sequenced from one sample in a study of blood T cell repertoires in COVID-19. The assay was immunoSEQ multiplex PCR, and TCRdb's table has in-frame clones only and misses some. The sample shows roughly 160,000 clones, around 85% of them seen only once. The sequencing input was peripheral blood. Source of these receptors: a man aged 60 to 75 with acute or convalescent COVID-19.

The DNA for the CDR3 is TGTGCCACCCTAAGTTACGACGGGGATAGGCAGTTCTTC. This sequence encodes CATLSYDGDRQFF. The rearrangement uses TRBV2 and TRBJ2-1, with D perhaps matching TRBD2 (5 bases). The V gene's germline CDR1 is SNHLY and CDR2 FYNNEI. CDR3 length: 13 amino acids. Trimming took off 10 bases at V and 12 bases at J, with 22 bases between the two ends.

The chain recombines TRBV7-8 with TRBJ2-7; TRBD1 agrees at 9 bases. The length of the CDR3 is 14 residues. V lost 4 bases to trimming and J lost 6 bases; unmatched junction nucleotides: 7. Germline values: CDR1 SGHVS, CDR2 FQNEAQ. CDR3: CASSSYRDRAEQYF. DNA for the CDR3: TGTGCCAGCAGCTCATACCGGGACAGGGCCGAGCAGTACTTC.

The V call is TRBV5-1, the J call TRBJ1-1; possible D gene TRBD1, 6 bases. Trimming pared 4 bases from V and 5 bases from J, leaving 15 bases between. From germline, CDR1 is SGHRS and CDR2 YFSETQ. CDR3 length: 14 residues. The chain's CDR3 is CASSKNGGQTEAFF. CDR3 nucleotides: TGCGCCAGCAGCAAGAACGGGGGGCAAACTGAAGCTTTCTTT.

This chain connects TRBV2 to TRBJ1-2; D remains unclear. The CDR3 is 11 residues long. V lost 10 bases, J lost 4 bases, and 10 bases lay in between. Germline V gene data show CDR1 as SNHLY and CDR2 as FYNNEI. CDR3 sequence: CATENGYGYTF. The CDR3 coding sequence is TGTGCCACCGAGAATGGCTATGGCTACACCTTC. Filled out from reference TRBV2 and TRBJ1-2, the complete variable domain reads EPEVTQTPSHQVTQMGQEVILRCVPISNHLYFYWYRQILGQKVEFLVSFYNNEISEKSEIFDDQFSVERPDGSNFTLKIRSTKLEDSAMYFCATENGYGYTFGSGTRLTVV.

This clone has a single count. The chain links TRBV24-1 to TRBJ2-3; 10 bases match TRBD1. The CDR3 has 17 residues. Per germline, CDR1 KGHDR and CDR2 SFDVKD. With 4 bases clipped from V and 0 bases from J, the junction kept 6 bases outside the gene matches. The CDR3 region has the DNA TGTGCCACCAGTGACCCTGGGACAGGGGTTAGCACAGATACGCAGTATTTT. Encoded protein: CATSDPGTGVSTDTQYF.

This clone was found once. V is TRBV28 and J is TRBJ2-1, with 10 bases matching TRBD1. Losses at the gene ends were 4 bases for V and 0 bases for J; bases not matched to a gene: 6. This CDR3 is 17 amino acids long. From germline, CDR1 is MDHEN and CDR2 SYDVKM. The CDR3 nucleotides are TGTGCCAGCAGTTCGGGACAGGGGACAAGCTCCTACAATGAGCAGTTCTTC. This translates into CASSSGQGTSSYNEQFF.

This sequence joins TRBV3-1 (or the pseudogene TRBV3-2) and TRBJ1-1; perhaps TRBD1 as D (6 bases). Germline CDR1 is LGHDT and CDR2 is YNNKEL (reference sequence). V lost 4 bases to trimming and J lost 3 bases, with 15 bases between them. The CDR3 length is 15 residues. CDR3 coding DNA: TGTGCCAGCAGCCTCCACGACAGGCAGCACACTGAAGCTTTCTTT. Translated: CASSLHDRQHTEAFF.

V gene TRBV5-1 combines with J gene TRBJ2-7; 7 bases align to TRBD2. The length of the CDR3 is 15 residues. V shed 5 bases and J 0 bases; nucleotides not matched to a gene: 8. The germline CDR1 and CDR2 sequences are SGHRS and YFSETQ. For the CDR3, the DNA is TGCGCCAGCAGGGCGGGGGAAAGGAGCTCCTACGAGCAGTACTTC. Its translation is CASRAGERSSYEQYF.

The genes are TRBV15 and TRBJ2-7, with 7 bases identical to TRBD2. The CDR3 is 18 amino acids. The V segment lost 0 bases and the J segment 7 bases; nucleotides outside the gene matches: 18. CDR1 and CDR2 (germline): LNHNV, YYDKDF (reference sequence). In nucleotides, the CDR3 is TGTGCCACCAGCAGAGATCAGTCCCGGACTAGAAGGAGGGAAGAGCAGTACTTC. Encoded protein: CATSRDQSRTRRREEQYF.

This CDR3 is CSVEGEGFYTEAFF. The CDR3 DNA reads TGCAGCGTTGAAGGTGAGGGTTTCTACACTGAAGCTTTCTTT. This rearrangement joins TRBV29-1 to TRBJ1-1; D not resolved. V gave up 1 base and J gave up 3 bases, with 12 bases separating them. The CDR3 contains 14 residues. Germline V CDR1 and CDR2: SQVTM, ANQGSEA.